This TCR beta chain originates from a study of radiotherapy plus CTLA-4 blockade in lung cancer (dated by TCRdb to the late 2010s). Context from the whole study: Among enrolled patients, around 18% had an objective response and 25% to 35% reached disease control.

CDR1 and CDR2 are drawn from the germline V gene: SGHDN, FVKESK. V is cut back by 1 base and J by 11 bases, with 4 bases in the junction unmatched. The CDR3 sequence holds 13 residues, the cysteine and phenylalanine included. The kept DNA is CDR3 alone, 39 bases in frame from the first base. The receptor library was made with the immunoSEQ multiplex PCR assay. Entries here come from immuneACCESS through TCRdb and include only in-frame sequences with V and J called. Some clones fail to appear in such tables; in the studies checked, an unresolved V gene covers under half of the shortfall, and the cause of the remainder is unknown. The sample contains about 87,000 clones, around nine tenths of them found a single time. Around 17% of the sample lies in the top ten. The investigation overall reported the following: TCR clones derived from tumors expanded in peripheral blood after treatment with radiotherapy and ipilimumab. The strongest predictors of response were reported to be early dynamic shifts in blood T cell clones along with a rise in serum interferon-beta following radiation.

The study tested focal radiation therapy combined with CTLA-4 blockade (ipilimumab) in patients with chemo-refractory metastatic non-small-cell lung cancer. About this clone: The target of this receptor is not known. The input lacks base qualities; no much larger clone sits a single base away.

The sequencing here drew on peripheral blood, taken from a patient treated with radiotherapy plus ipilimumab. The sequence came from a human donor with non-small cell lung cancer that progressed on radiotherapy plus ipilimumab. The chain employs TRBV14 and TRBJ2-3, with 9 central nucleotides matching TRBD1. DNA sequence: TGTGCCAGCAGCCAAGCCGGGACAGGGAAGCAGTATTTT. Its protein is CASSQAGTGKQYF.